The 17 T cell receptor beta chains presented below share a single source sample, sequenced in a study of T cell clones after liver transplantation. Libraries were prepared by immunoSEQ multiplex PCR; TCRdb keeps only in-frame clonotypes and omits some of them. The profile covers tens of thousands of clones, with around 85% appearing a single time and over 6.5% taken by the ten largest. Sequenced material: CD4+ T cells from blood, taken before liver transplant. The source is a human donor who received a liver transplant.

V usage is TRBV7-9 and J usage is TRBJ2-2; 10 nucleotides line up with TRBD2. CDR3 size: 15 residues. Germline-derived CDR1 and CDR2 are SEHNR and FQNEAQ (reference sequence). After removal of 7 bases from V and 1 base from J, the junction contained 3 bases not matched to a gene. For the CDR3, the DNA is TGTGCCAGCAAATTAGCGGGAGGGAACACCGGGGAGCTGTTTTTT. Translation: CASKLAGGNTGELFF.

The chain employs TRBV21-1 and TRBJ1-2; TRBD1 is the table's D call and was not checked against the DNA. TRBV21-1 is designated a pseudogene. The CDR3 is made up of 11 amino acids. CDR3 nucleotides: TGTGCCAGCAATGGGCAGGGAGGCTACACCTTC. Amino acid sequence: CASNGQGGYTF.

V gene TRBV2 combines with J gene TRBJ2-5; the D gene is possibly TRBD2 (5 bases). V lost 1 base, J lost 5 bases, and 17 bases lay in between. CDR1 and CDR2 from the germline V gene are SNHLY and FYNNEI. The CDR3 covers 16 residues. The CDR3 region is CASSEGLAGLVETQYF. The DNA for the CDR3 is TGTGCCAGCAGTGAAGGGCTAGCCGGGCTGGTTGAGACCCAGTACTTC.

The rearrangement joins TRBV19 to TRBJ1-2; 9 nucleotides align to TRBD1. J gave up 3 bases and V 4 bases, and 6 bases lay outside the gene matches. Germline V CDR1 and CDR2: LNHDA, SQIVND (reference sequence). The CDR3 extends over 15 amino acids. In DNA, the CDR3 is TGTGCCAGTAGTACACAGGGGGCTAGTGACTATGGCTACACCTTC. Translation gives CASSTQGASDYGYTF.

This clone was detected only once. The chain has TRBV7-2 and TRBJ1-1, with 7 positions matching TRBD1. J lost 1 base, V lost 5 bases, and 7 bases had no gene match. This CDR3 has 15 amino acids. Germline V CDR1 and CDR2: SGHTA, FQGNSA. CDR3 coding DNA: TGTGCCAGCAGCCCAGAGGGACAGTCGAACACTGAAGCTTTCTTT. It specifies CASSPEGQSNTEAFF.

This clone is a singleton in its sample. V usage is TRBV18 and J usage is TRBJ2-1; D not certain. Per the germline V gene, CDR1 is KGHSH and CDR2 is LQKENI. V gave up 0 bases and J gave up 4 bases, with 10 bases separating them. The length of the CDR3 is 15 residues. CDR3 sequence (DNA): TGTGCCAGCTCACCACCCTTAGCCCAATACAATGAGCAGTTCTTC. It specifies CASSPPLAQYNEQFF.

This clone was seen more than once but under ten times. The chain uses TRBV19 and TRBJ1-1; possible D gene TRBD1, 5 bases. This CDR3 spans 10 amino acids. Germline CDR1 and CDR2: LNHDA and SQIVND (reference sequence). V was shortened by 9 bases and J by 8 bases, with 10 bases between the two germline ends. CDR3 amino acids: CASFTGEAFF. As DNA, the CDR3 is TGTGCCAGCTTTACAGGAGAAGCTTTCTTT.

The chain is built from TRBV2 and TRBJ2-2; TRBD2 aligns across 7 bases. Germline values: CDR1 SNHLY, CDR2 FYNNEI. The junction had 8 bases not matched to a gene; V was cut back by 6 bases and J by 4 bases. The CDR3 covers 15 residues. As DNA, the CDR3 is TGTGCCAGCAGGGGAGGGGCGCAGGGCACCGGGGAGCTGTTTTTT. The encoded protein is CASRGGAQGTGELFF.

The rearrangement uses TRBV18 and TRBJ2-1; no reliable D call. The CDR3 extends over 13 amino acids. Germline V gene data show CDR1 as KGHSH and CDR2 as LQKENI. V shed 3 bases and J shed 8 bases, with 11 bases lying between them. CDR3 nucleotides: TGTGCCAGCTCACCTCGTGTGGGCGATGAGCAGTTCTTC. It is translated as CASSPRVGDEQFF.

The rearrangement uses TRBV6-1 and TRBJ2-3, with D possibly TRBD2 on 5 matching bases. Deletions cut 2 bases from V and 8 bases from J, with 8 bases between. Per germline, CDR1 MNHNS and CDR2 SASEGT. CDR3 size: 12 residues. CDR3 sequence: CASSEIAGTQYF. The CDR3 coding sequence is TGTGCCAGCAGTGAAATCGCGGGTACGCAGTATTTT.

This chain joins TRBV11-1 and TRBJ2-1, with D possibly being TRBD1 (7 bases). This CDR3 spans 15 amino acids. The V and J ends lost 5 bases and 3 bases respectively, with 14 bases between them. Germline V CDR1 and CDR2: SGHAT, FQDESV (reference sequence). The CDR3 is CASSVDRDCYNEQFF. The CDR3 coding sequence is TGTGCCAGCAGCGTAGACAGGGACTGCTACAATGAGCAGTTCTTC. Looking up the rest from reference TRBV11-1 and TRBJ2-1 gives the full variable domain: EAEVAQSPRYKITEKSQAVAFWCDPISGHATLYWYRQILGQGPELLVQFQDESVVDDSQLPKDRFSAERLKGVDSTLKIQPAELGDSAMYLCASSVDRDCYNEQFFGPGTRLTVL.

This clone was seen only a few times. The chain carries TRBV7-2 and TRBJ1-2; unclear D gene. Germline lookup yields CDR1 SGHTA and CDR2 FQGNSA. V lost 1 base to trimming and J lost 1 base, with 7 bases between them. CDR3 size: 14 residues. The CDR3 is CASSLVHLNYGYTF. As DNA, the CDR3 is TGTGCCAGCAGCTTAGTACACCTTAACTATGGCTACACCTTC.

The gene calls are TRBV10-1 and TRBJ2-7, with 10 bases lining up with TRBD2. The CDR3 loop spans 18 amino acids. CDR1 and CDR2 from the germline V gene are WNHNN and SYGVQD (reference sequence). The junction had 12 bases not matched to a gene; V was cut back by 2 bases and J by 2 bases. In DNA form, the CDR3 reads TGCGCCAGCAGTGAGGCGCCGAAACTAGCGGGAAAAGCCTACGAGCAGTACTTC. It is translated as CASSEAPKLAGKAYEQYF.

V usage is TRBV5-6 and J usage is TRBJ2-3, with 12 bases that match TRBD2. Germline CDR1 is SGHDT and CDR2 is YYEEEE. The CDR3 has 16 amino acids. V dropped 4 bases and J dropped 4; count of bases not matched to a gene: 7. Here the CDR3 reads CASSHTSGGRSDTQYF. The DNA for the CDR3 is TGTGCCAGCAGCCATACTAGCGGGGGGCGCTCAGATACGCAGTATTTT. Combining the CDR3 with reference TRBV5-6 and TRBJ2-3 gives the whole variable domain DAGVTQSPTHLIKTRGQQVTLRCSPKSGHDTVSWYQQALGQGPQFIFQYYEEEERQRGNFPDRFSGHQFPNYSSELNVNALLLGDSALYLCASSHTSGGRSDTQYFGPGTRLTVL.

This clone was counted a single time. The gene calls are TRBV7-3 and TRBJ2-7; D perhaps matches TRBD1 (6 bases). Between the trimmed V and J ends, which lost 0 bases and 7 bases, there was a span of 16 bases. There are 15 residues in the CDR3. CDR1 and CDR2 from the germline V gene are SGHTA and FQGTGA. CDR3 amino acids: CASSLTVSSGEEQYF. CDR3 nucleotides: TGTGCCAGCAGCTTAACGGTGTCGTCAGGGGAAGAGCAGTACTTC.

The chain couples TRBV2 to TRBJ2-7; D is perhaps TRBD1 or TRBD2 (5 bases each). V lost 4 bases, J lost 0 bases, and 13 bases lay in between. The V gene's germline CDR1 is SNHLY and CDR2 FYNNEI. CDR3 size: 15 residues. CDR3 nucleotide sequence: TGTGCCAGCAGTGGTGGGGGAGCTAGCTCCTACGAGCAGTACTTC. Translating it yields CASSGGGASSYEQYF.

V usage is TRBV13 and J usage is TRBJ2-2; the match to TRBD2 covers 13 bases. CDR1 is PRHDT, CDR2 FYEKMQ, per germline (reference sequence). There are 16 residues in the CDR3. Unmatched junction bases numbered 6, after V lost 5 bases and J lost 6 bases. This chain's CDR3 is CASSQVGLAGSGELFF. CDR3 in DNA: TGTGCCAGCAGCCAAGTGGGACTAGCGGGATCCGGGGAGCTGTTTTTT.